This T cell receptor beta chain comes out of a study of PD-1 blockade in classical Hodgkin lymphoma. Study-level findings and limits: Complete responders possessed baseline diversity comparable to newly diagnosed patients. Newly diagnosed patients were reported to start with lower TCR diversity than healthy donors. After ASCT, patients who started nivolumab under 1 year later were excluded.

Comments on this clone: Its antigen is as yet unknown.

V was shortened by 5 bases and J by 2 bases, with 18 bases between the two germline ends. There are 16 residues in the CDR3. CDR1 and CDR2 from the germline V gene are MNHEY and SMNVEV (reference sequence). Described time point: cycle 4 day 1 (C4D1), after less than seven weeks of nivolumab. Each patient relapsed following autologous stem cell transplantation, and prior brentuximab vedotin exposure differed. Out of thawed PBMCs, magnetic negative selection purified CD4+ T cells. Reported best responses ranged across complete response, partial response or progressive disease. Clones were read by immunoSEQ multiplex PCR, and TCRdb kept only the in-frame ones, dropping some. The sample yields 25,000 to 35,000 clones, more than 60% seen once.

This TCR was recovered from a human donor with classical Hodgkin lymphoma. The chain employs TRBV27 and TRBJ1-2, with D perhaps matching TRBD1 (6 bases). The sequencing used CD4+ T cells from blood, collected before the fourth cycle of nivolumab. DNA of the CDR3: TGTGCCAGCAGTCCCCTACCGGGACACCAAAACTATGGCTACACCTTC. It specifies CASSPLPGHQNYGYTF.